The text below deals with one TCR beta chain. The antigen is undetermined. An end of the junction does not agree with germline; a read error may underlie this. This entry comes from a study of tumor-infiltrating lymphocytes in primary liver carcinoma. Between roughly 20 and 30 mg of unsorted bulk tissue served as the source from which RNA and DNA were co-extracted. Resecting the tumor surgically was how the patients' primary liver carcinoma was treated. Sampling of each tumor involved five separate regions. Notes on the study in general: Tumors carried a top-250-clone fraction significantly exceeding that of blood (p = 0.039). About 8-25% of top clones, no more, were shared by all five regions.

The researchers produced TCR beta cDNA from roughly 500 ng total RNA with a constant-region primer. Three rounds of nested multiplex PCR with slightly modified ARM-PCR produced TCR beta libraries. The first two PCR rounds, roughly 10 cycles each, used TRBV1-TRBV30 forward primers and a C-beta reverse primer. Each CDR3 protein is one row after TCRdb ran MiXCR on the multiplex PCR reads. The repertoire has fewer than 200,000 distinct CDR3 sequences, about 85% of them found once; the top ten carry roughly 18%. The CDR3 runs to 17 residues. The germline V gene encodes CDR1 SGHAT and CDR2 FQDESV (reference sequence).

The sample comprised tumor tissue from primary liver carcinoma. The receptor comes from a man aged 35 to 55 with primary liver carcinoma and hepatitis B virus infection. The chain employs TRBV11-1 and TRBJ2-4; TRBD2 matches 7 bases. The CDR3 loop is CASIFPGTKGTKNIQYF. The CDR3 coding sequence is TGTGCCAGCATCTTTCCCGGGACTAAAGGGACCAAAAACATTCAGTATTTC.